This T cell receptor beta chain was identified in a study of T cells in localized non-small cell lung cancer. Whole-study findings and limits: Exceeding tumor, uninvolved adjacent lung had the highest T cell clonality.

The CDR3 totals 13 residues. The ends lost 7 bases at V and 5 bases at J; junction bases unmatched: 10. Germline CDR1 SQVTM, CDR2 ANQGSEA. As to this clone: The antigen remains unidentified.

Only in-frame clones appear in the TCRdb table, and some are missing; sequencing was by immunoSEQ multiplex PCR. The repertoire includes tens of thousands of clones, over 60% of them detected once, and about 4.6% sits in the top ten. The sample was PBMCs, taken before any cancer treatment. The clonotype comes from a woman aged 35-70 years with stage II lung adenocarcinoma. The chain recombines TRBV29-1 with TRBJ1-1, with TRBD1 identical over 7 bases. CDR3 amino acids: CSAHRQGETEAFF. CDR3 DNA: TGCAGCGCGCACCGCCAGGGGGAGACTGAAGCTTTCTTT.